These T cell receptor beta chains were read from a single sample in a study of T cells in Graves' hyperthyroidism and ophthalmopathy. MiXCR was run by TCRdb on the multiplex PCR reads, yielding one entry per CDR3 protein. Here the sample spans some 720,000 distinct CDR3 sequences, around 17% being singletons. Sample: blood. The receptor source for this set is a man in his late teens or twenties with Graves' hyperthyroidism. Both conserved end residues are part of each CDR3. The order of the fields is D gene, V gene, clone size, J gene, CDR3 DNA, CDR3 protein. The D gene is left open where the match is weak. Only some rows state a clone size, as once, few, many or a class for expanded clones.

D gene: NA; V gene: TRBV5-6; clone size: many; J gene: TRBJ1-1; CDR3 DNA: TGTGCCAGCAGCTTGTTCGAAGCGTACACTGAAGCTTTCTTT; CDR3 protein: CASSLFEAYTEAFF
D gene: NA; V gene: TRBV12-3/TRBV12-4; clone size: many; J gene: TRBJ1-5; CDR3 DNA: TGTGCCAGCAGTTTTGGGCTTGGAGGTCAGCCCCAGCATTTT; CDR3 protein: CASSFGLGGQPQHF
D gene: TRBD1; V gene: TRBV7-9; clone size: NA; J gene: TRBJ2-7; CDR3 DNA: TGTGCCAGCAGGGCAGAAGGGACAGGAGGTTTCTACGAGCAGTACTTC; CDR3 protein: CASRAEGTGGFYEQYF
D gene: NA; V gene: TRBV12-3/TRBV12-4; clone size: NA; J gene: TRBJ1-5; CDR3 DNA: TGTGCCAGCAGTACCCGGGAGTCCAATCAGCCCCGGCATTTT; CDR3 protein: CASSTRESNQPRHF
D gene: TRBD2; V gene: TRBV6-2/TRBV6-3; clone size: NA; J gene: TRBJ2-2; CDR3 DNA: TGTGCCAGCACCCCCCGAGGAGCGGGAATCGGGGAGCTGTTTTTT; CDR3 protein: CASTPRGAGIGELFF
D gene: TRBD2; V gene: TRBV6-1; clone size: many; J gene: TRBJ2-7; CDR3 DNA: TGTGCCAGCTCGCGACTAGCGGGAGACGAGCAGTACTTC; CDR3 protein: CASSRLAGDEQYF
D gene: TRBD1; V gene: TRBV13; clone size: once; J gene: TRBJ2-3; CDR3 DNA: TGTGCCAGCAGCGTTGTCCCGGGACAGGGCCCAGATACGCAGTATTTT; CDR3 protein: CASSVVPGQGPDTQYF
D gene: TRBD1; V gene: TRBV7-2; clone size: NA; J gene: TRBJ2-2; CDR3 DNA: TGTGCCAGCAGCCCGTCTCGGACAGGGCCGAACACCGGGGAGCTGTTTTTT; CDR3 protein: CASSPSRTGPNTGELFF
D gene: NA; V gene: TRBV9; clone size: NA; J gene: TRBJ2-7; CDR3 DNA: TGTGCCAGCAGCGTAGGGACCAGCCCCGGTGACGAGCAGTACTTC; CDR3 protein: CASSVGTSPGDEQYF
D gene: NA; V gene: TRBV6-2/TRBV6-3; clone size: few; J gene: TRBJ2-7; CDR3 DNA: TGTGCCAGCAGTGGACTCCTAAGCTCCTACGAGCAGTACTTC; CDR3 protein: CASSGLLSSYEQYF
D gene: TRBD1; V gene: TRBV6-5; clone size: few; J gene: TRBJ2-7; CDR3 DNA: TGTGCCAGCAGTTATACAGGGGGCATCGACGAGCAGTACTTC; CDR3 protein: CASSYTGGIDEQYF
D gene: NA; V gene: TRBV12-3/TRBV12-4; clone size: many; J gene: TRBJ1-1; CDR3 DNA: TGTGCCAGCAGTTTCCTCTCTAGTGAAGCTTTCTTT; CDR3 protein: CASSFLSSEAFF
D gene: NA; V gene: TRBV28; clone size: NA; J gene: TRBJ2-3; CDR3 DNA: TGTGCCAGCAGCAATATTCAGGGTGTAGATACGCAGTATTTT; CDR3 protein: CASSNIQGVDTQYF
D gene: TRBD2; V gene: TRBV7-7; clone size: NA; J gene: TRBJ2-7; CDR3 DNA: TGTGCCAGCAGCTCCAGTACAGCGGGAGGAGAGCAGTACTTC; CDR3 protein: CASSSSTAGGEQYF
D gene: NA; V gene: TRBV19; clone size: NA; J gene: TRBJ2-1; CDR3 DNA: TGTGCCAGTCGGTCTAGAGGGCATGAGCAGTTCTTC; CDR3 protein: CASRSRGHEQFF
D gene: NA; V gene: TRBV18; clone size: many; J gene: TRBJ1-4; CDR3 DNA: TGTGCCAGCTCACCAGGATATGTCTCTAATGAAAAACTGTTTTTT; CDR3 protein: CASSPGYVSNEKLFF
D gene: TRBD1; V gene: TRBV30; clone size: few; J gene: TRBJ1-2; CDR3 DNA: TGTGCCTGGACGGGCAGGGGGTTGACCTATGGCTACACCTTC; CDR3 protein: CAWTGRGLTYGYTF
D gene: NA; V gene: TRBV10-3; clone size: few; J gene: TRBJ2-7; CDR3 DNA: TGTGCCATCAGTGAGTCCCCCGGTTCCTACGAGCAGTACTTC; CDR3 protein: CAISESPGSYEQYF
D gene: TRBD1; V gene: TRBV12-3/TRBV12-4; clone size: many; J gene: TRBJ1-1; CDR3 DNA: TGTGCCAGCAGTCGTGGACAGGGGGAGCCTGGCACTGAAGCTTTCTTT; CDR3 protein: CASSRGQGEPGTEAFF
D gene: TRBD2; V gene: TRBV7-9; clone size: NA; J gene: TRBJ2-1; CDR3 DNA: TGTGCCAGCAGCCTTAGGGGACTAGCCGACAATGAGCAGTTCTTC; CDR3 protein: CASSLRGLADNEQFF
D gene: NA; V gene: TRBV5-1; clone size: few; J gene: TRBJ1-2; CDR3 DNA: TGCGCCAGCAGCTTGGTAGAGGGGATAATGGAGGAAAATGGCTACACCTTC; CDR3 protein: CASSLVEGIMEENGYTF
D gene: TRBD2; V gene: TRBV5-1; clone size: NA; J gene: TRBJ2-3; CDR3 DNA: TGCGCCAGCAGCACCAATAGCGGGAAAGATACGCAGTATTTT; CDR3 protein: CASSTNSGKDTQYF
D gene: TRBD1; V gene: TRBV11-3; clone size: few; J gene: TRBJ1-1; CDR3 DNA: TGTGCCAGCAGCTTAGGACTACAGGGGGTGAACACTGAAGCTTTCTTT; CDR3 protein: CASSLGLQGVNTEAFF
D gene: NA; V gene: TRBV28; clone size: NA; J gene: TRBJ2-3; CDR3 DNA: TGTGCCAGCAGTTTAGGGATCCTGGGCGATACGCAGTATTTT; CDR3 protein: CASSLGILGDTQYF
D gene: NA; V gene: TRBV6-2/TRBV6-3; clone size: many; J gene: TRBJ1-5; CDR3 DNA: TGTGCCACTGCCAGAGGCCCTTTCGGCAATCAGCCCCAGCATTTT; CDR3 protein: CATARGPFGNQPQHF
D gene: NA; V gene: TRBV20-1; clone size: many; J gene: TRBJ1-2; CDR3 DNA: TGCAGTGCTAGCACAGTAGACTATGGCTACACCTTC; CDR3 protein: CSASTVDYGYTF
D gene: NA; V gene: TRBV6-1; clone size: NA; J gene: TRBJ1-1; CDR3 DNA: TGTGCCAGCAGTTATCAGGGCGAGAGCACTGAAGCTTTCTTT; CDR3 protein: CASSYQGESTEAFF
D gene: TRBD2; V gene: TRBV20-1; clone size: many; J gene: TRBJ2-7; CDR3 DNA: TGCAGTGCTAGGGCGGGAGTCAACGAGCAGTACTTC; CDR3 protein: CSARAGVNEQYF
D gene: TRBD1; V gene: TRBV7-9; clone size: NA; J gene: TRBJ2-7; CDR3 DNA: TGTGCCAGCAGCTTCGGGACAGGCCCACTCGAGCAGTACTTC; CDR3 protein: CASSFGTGPLEQYF
D gene: NA; V gene: TRBV27; clone size: NA; J gene: TRBJ2-7; CDR3 DNA: TGTGCCAGCAGTTGGGGGGCCGGGATGGACGAGCAGTACTTC; CDR3 protein: CASSWGAGMDEQYF
D gene: NA; V gene: TRBV20-1; clone size: few; J gene: TRBJ1-4; CDR3 DNA: TGCAGTGCCCGAGGTGCAACTAATGAAAAACTGTTTTTT; CDR3 protein: CSARGATNEKLFF
D gene: TRBD1; V gene: TRBV18; clone size: many; J gene: TRBJ2-1; CDR3 DNA: TGTGCCAGCTCACCGGGGACAGACAATGAGCAGTTCTTC; CDR3 protein: CASSPGTDNEQFF
D gene: NA; V gene: TRBV28; clone size: NA; J gene: TRBJ1-5; CDR3 DNA: TGTGCCAGCAGTCCAGGCGTTGGGGTCCTTCAGCCCCAGCATTTT; CDR3 protein: CASSPGVGVLQPQHF
D gene: TRBD2; V gene: TRBV20-1; clone size: many; J gene: TRBJ2-1; CDR3 DNA: TGCAGTGCTAGACTAGCGGGGCCAACCTACAATGAGCAGTTCTTC; CDR3 protein: CSARLAGPTYNEQFF
D gene: NA; V gene: TRBV30; clone size: many; J gene: TRBJ2-1; CDR3 DNA: TGTGCCTGGAGTGCCCCCCCCGATGAGCAGTTCTTC; CDR3 protein: CAWSAPPDEQFF
D gene: NA; V gene: TRBV2; clone size: NA; J gene: TRBJ1-5; CDR3 DNA: TGTGCCAGCGGATCGGGACGGCCCAGGTTGGGTCAGCCCCAGCATTTT; CDR3 protein: CASGSGRPRLGQPQHF
D gene: NA; V gene: TRBV2; clone size: many; J gene: TRBJ2-3; CDR3 DNA: TGTGCCAGCAGTGAAGCAGACAACACAGATACGCAGTATTTT; CDR3 protein: CASSEADNTDTQYF
D gene: NA; V gene: TRBV28; clone size: NA; J gene: TRBJ2-1; CDR3 DNA: TGTGCCACCGGCTTAAACAATGAGCAGTTCTTC; CDR3 protein: CATGLNNEQFF
D gene: NA; V gene: TRBV27; clone size: NA; J gene: TRBJ1-4; CDR3 DNA: TGTGCCAGCAGACCCTCTGACAGGGAAAAACTGTTTTTT; CDR3 protein: CASRPSDREKLFF
D gene: NA; V gene: TRBV7-2; clone size: few; J gene: TRBJ2-1; CDR3 DNA: TGTGCCAGCAGCGCGCACAACAGGAACTCCTACAATGAGCAGTTCTTC; CDR3 protein: CASSAHNRNSYNEQFF
D gene: NA; V gene: TRBV12-3/TRBV12-4; clone size: many; J gene: TRBJ1-5; CDR3 DNA: TGTGCCAGCAGTTTAGAAGGCCTTTATCAGCCCCAGCATTTT; CDR3 protein: CASSLEGLYQPQHF
D gene: NA; V gene: TRBV5-1; clone size: NA; J gene: TRBJ1-2; CDR3 DNA: TGCGCCAGCAGCTTAACGGGGGGCGTTGGCTACACCTTC; CDR3 protein: CASSLTGGVGYTF
D gene: NA; V gene: TRBV19; clone size: NA; J gene: TRBJ2-5; CDR3 DNA: TGTGCCAGTAGCACCACCTCGGGACAAGGGGAGACCCGGTACTTC; CDR3 protein: CASSTTSGQGETRYF
D gene: NA; V gene: TRBV6-2/TRBV6-3; clone size: many; J gene: TRBJ2-3; CDR3 DNA: TGTGCCAGCAGTAGGCGGACAGTCCCGGGCACAGATACGCAGTATTTT; CDR3 protein: CASSRRTVPGTDTQYF
D gene: NA; V gene: TRBV20-1; clone size: few; J gene: TRBJ2-1; CDR3 DNA: TGCAGTGCTAGTCCGACAGTGAGCTCCTACAATGAGCAGTTCTTC; CDR3 protein: CSASPTVSSYNEQFF
D gene: NA; V gene: TRBV5-1; clone size: many; J gene: TRBJ2-3; CDR3 DNA: TGCGCCAGCAGCTGGGAGCCCAGCGGGGATACGCAGTATTTT; CDR3 protein: CASSWEPSGDTQYF
D gene: NA; V gene: TRBV2; clone size: many; J gene: TRBJ2-7; CDR3 DNA: TGTGCCAGCAGTGAGGACTTCGCCTACGAGCAGTACTTC; CDR3 protein: CASSEDFAYEQYF
D gene: TRBD2; V gene: TRBV20-1; clone size: few; J gene: TRBJ2-7; CDR3 DNA: TGCAGTGCTAGCAAGGGCGGTGGCGGGAGGTCCTACGAGCAGTACTTC; CDR3 protein: CSASKGGGGRSYEQYF
D gene: TRBD1; V gene: TRBV5-6; clone size: NA; J gene: TRBJ1-1; CDR3 DNA: TGTGCCAGCAGCTTTTTCCAGGGGGTTGCGAACACTGAAGCTTTCTTT; CDR3 protein: CASSFFQGVANTEAFF